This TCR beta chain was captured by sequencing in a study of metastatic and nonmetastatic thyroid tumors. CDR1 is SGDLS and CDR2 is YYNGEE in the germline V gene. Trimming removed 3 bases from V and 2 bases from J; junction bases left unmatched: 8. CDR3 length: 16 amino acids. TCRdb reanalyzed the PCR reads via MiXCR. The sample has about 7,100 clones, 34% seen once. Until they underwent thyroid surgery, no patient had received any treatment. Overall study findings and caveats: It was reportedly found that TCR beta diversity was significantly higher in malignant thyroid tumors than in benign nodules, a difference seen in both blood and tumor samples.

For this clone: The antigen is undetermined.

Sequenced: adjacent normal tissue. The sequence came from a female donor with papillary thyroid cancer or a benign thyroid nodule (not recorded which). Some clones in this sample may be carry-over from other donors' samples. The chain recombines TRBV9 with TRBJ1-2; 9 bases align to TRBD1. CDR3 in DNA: TGTGCCAGCAGCGAAACGGGGACAGGGAAAAACTATGGCTACACCTTC. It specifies CASSETGTGKNYGYTF. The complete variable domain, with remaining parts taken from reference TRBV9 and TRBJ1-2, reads DSGVTQTPKHLITATGQRVTLRCSPRSGDLSVYWYQQSLDQGLQFLIQYYNGEERAKGNILERFSAQQFPDLHSELNLSSLELGDSALYFCASSETGTGKNYGYTFGSGTRLTVV.